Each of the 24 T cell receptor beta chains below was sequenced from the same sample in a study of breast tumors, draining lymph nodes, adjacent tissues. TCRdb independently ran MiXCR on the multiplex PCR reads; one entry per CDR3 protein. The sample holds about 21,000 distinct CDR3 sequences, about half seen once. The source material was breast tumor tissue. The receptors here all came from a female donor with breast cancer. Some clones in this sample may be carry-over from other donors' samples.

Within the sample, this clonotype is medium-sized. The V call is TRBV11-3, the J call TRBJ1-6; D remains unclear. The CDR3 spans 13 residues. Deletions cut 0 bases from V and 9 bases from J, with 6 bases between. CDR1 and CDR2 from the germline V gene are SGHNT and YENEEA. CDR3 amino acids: CASSLDAASPLHF. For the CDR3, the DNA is TGTGCCAGCAGCTTAGACGCGGCTTCACCCCTCCACTTT.

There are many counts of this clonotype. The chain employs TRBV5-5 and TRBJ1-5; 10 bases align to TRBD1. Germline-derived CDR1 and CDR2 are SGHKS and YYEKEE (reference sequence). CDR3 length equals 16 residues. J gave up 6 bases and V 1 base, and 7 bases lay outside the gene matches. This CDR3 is CASSLSPGQGRQPQHF. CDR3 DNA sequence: TGTGCCAGCAGCTTGTCTCCGGGACAGGGGCGTCAGCCCCAGCATTTT.

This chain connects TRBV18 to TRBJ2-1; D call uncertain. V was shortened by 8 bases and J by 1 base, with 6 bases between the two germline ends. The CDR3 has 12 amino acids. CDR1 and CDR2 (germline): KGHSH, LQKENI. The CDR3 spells CASPPSYNEQFF. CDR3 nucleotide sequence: TGTGCCAGCCCCCCGTCCTACAATGAGCAGTTCTTC. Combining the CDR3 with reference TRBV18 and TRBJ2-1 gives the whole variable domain NAGVMQNPRHLVRRRGQEARLRCSPMKGHSHVYWYRQLPEEGLKFMVYLQKENIIDESGMPKERFSAEFPKEGPSILRIQQVVRGDSAAYFCASPPSYNEQFFGPGTRLTVL.

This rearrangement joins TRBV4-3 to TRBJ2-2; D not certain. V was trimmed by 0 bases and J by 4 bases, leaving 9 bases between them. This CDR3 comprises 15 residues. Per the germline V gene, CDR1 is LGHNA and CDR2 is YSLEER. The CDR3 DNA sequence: TGCGCCAGCAGCCAAGATTTCTCGAGCACCGGGGAGCTGTTTTTT. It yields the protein CASSQDFSSTGELFF.

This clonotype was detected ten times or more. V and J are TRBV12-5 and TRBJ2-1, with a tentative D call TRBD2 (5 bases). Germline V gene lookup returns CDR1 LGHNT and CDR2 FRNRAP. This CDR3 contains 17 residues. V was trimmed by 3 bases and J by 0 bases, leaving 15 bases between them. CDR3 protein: CASGFPRGLSSYNEQFF. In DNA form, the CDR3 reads TGTGCTAGTGGTTTCCCCCGGGGTTTAAGCTCCTACAATGAGCAGTTCTTC.

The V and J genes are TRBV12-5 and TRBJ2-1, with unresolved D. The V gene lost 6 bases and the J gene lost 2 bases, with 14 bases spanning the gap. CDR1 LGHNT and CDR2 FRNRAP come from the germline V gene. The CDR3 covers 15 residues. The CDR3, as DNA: TGTGCTAGTGGCGTCCAGCGAGAGACCTACAATGAGCAGTTCTTC. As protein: CASGVQRETYNEQFF.

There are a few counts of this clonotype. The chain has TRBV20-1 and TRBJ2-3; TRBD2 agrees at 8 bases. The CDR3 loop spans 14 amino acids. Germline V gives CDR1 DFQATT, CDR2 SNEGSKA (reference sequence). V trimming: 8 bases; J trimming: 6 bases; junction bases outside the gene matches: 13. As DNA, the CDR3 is TGCAGTCTTGCTGGTGCGGGAGGTTATGATACGCAGTATTTT. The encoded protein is CSLAGAGGYDTQYF.

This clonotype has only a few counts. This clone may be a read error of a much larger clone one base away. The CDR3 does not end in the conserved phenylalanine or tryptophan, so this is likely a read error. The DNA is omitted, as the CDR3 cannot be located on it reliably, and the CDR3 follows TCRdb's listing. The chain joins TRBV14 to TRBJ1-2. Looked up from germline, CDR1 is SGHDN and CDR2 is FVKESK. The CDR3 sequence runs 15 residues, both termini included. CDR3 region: CASSQDRRGWDGSTL.

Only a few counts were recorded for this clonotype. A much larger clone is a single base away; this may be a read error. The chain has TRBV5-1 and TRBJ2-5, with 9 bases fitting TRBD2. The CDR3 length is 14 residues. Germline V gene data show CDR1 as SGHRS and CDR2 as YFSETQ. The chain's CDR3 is CASSHASGKDTQYF. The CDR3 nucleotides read TGCGCCAGCAGTCACGCTAGCGGGAAAGACACCCAGTACTTC.

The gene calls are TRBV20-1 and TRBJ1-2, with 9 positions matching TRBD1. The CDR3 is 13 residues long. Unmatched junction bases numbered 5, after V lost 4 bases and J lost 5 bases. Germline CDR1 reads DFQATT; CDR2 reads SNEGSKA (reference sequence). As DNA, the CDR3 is TGCAGTGCTACCGGGACAGGGTCGTATGGCTACACCTTC. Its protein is CSATGTGSYGYTF.

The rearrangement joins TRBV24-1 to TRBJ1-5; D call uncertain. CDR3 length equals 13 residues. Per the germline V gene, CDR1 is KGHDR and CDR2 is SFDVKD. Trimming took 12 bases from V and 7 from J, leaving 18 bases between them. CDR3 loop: CAPEGTGKQPQHF. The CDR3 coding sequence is TGTGCCCCCGAAGGAACGGGGAAGCAGCCCCAGCATTTT.

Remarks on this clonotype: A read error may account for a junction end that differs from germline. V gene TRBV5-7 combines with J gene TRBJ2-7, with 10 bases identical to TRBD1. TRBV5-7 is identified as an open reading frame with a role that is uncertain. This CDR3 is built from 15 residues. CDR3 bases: TGTGCCAGCAGTCCCCGGGACAGGGGCTGCTACGAGCAGTATTTC. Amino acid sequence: CASSPRDRGCYEQYF.

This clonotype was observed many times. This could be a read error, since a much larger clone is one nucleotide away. CDR3 coding DNA: TGCAGTGCTAGAGCCCCGGCGGACAGGGCTGGGACCCAGTACTTC. Its protein product is CSARAPADRAGTQYF. The gene calls are TRBV20-1 and TRBJ2-5; 8 bases line up with TRBD1. This CDR3 spans 15 amino acids. V trimming: 1 base; J trimming: 7 bases; junction bases outside the gene matches: 11. Germline V CDR1 and CDR2: DFQATT, SNEGSKA (reference sequence).

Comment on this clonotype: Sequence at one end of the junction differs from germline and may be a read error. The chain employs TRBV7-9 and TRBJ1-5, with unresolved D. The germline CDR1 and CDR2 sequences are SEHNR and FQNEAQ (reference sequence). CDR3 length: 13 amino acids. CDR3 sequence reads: CASSLKGGQPLHF. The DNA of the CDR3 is TGTGCCAGTAGCTTAAAGGGCGGTCAGCCCCTGCATTTT.

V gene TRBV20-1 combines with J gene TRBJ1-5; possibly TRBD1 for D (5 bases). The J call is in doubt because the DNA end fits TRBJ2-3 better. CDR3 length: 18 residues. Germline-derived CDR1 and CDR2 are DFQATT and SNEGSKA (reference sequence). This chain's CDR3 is CSARVRSGWAHPGRPQYF. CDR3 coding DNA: TGCAGTGCTAGAGTTCGGTCAGGGTGGGCCCACCCGGGTCGACCCCAGTATTTT.

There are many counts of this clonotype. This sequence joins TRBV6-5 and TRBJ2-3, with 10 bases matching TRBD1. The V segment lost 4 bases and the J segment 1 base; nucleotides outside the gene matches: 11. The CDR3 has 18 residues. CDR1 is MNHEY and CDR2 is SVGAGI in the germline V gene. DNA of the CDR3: TGTGCCAGCAGTTTCCCCGCCACCGGGACAGGGGGCACAGATACGCAGTATTTT. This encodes CASSFPATGTGGTDTQYF.

CDR3 residues: CASSTDRNYEQYF. CDR3 DNA: TGTGCCAGCAGCACGGACAGGAACTACGAGCAGTACTTC. The chain has TRBV7-8 and TRBJ2-7; TRBD1 aligns across 7 bases. This CDR3 is built from 13 residues. The trim removed 5 bases at V and 3 bases at J, leaving 4 bases unmatched. Per germline, CDR1 SGHVS and CDR2 FQNEAQ.

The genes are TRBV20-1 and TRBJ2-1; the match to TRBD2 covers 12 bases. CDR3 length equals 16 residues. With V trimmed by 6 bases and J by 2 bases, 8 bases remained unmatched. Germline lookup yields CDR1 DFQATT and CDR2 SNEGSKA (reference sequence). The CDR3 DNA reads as TGCAGTGCGGAAGGACTAGCGGGAAACGCCTACAATGAGCAGTTCTTC. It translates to CSAEGLAGNAYNEQFF.

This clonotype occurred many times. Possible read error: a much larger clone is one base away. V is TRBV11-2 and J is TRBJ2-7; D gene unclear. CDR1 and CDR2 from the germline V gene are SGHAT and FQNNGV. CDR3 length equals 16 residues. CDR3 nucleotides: TGTGCCAGTAGCTTAGATCGGAGCGCCTTCTCCTACGAGCAGTACTTC. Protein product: CASSLDRSAFSYEQYF.

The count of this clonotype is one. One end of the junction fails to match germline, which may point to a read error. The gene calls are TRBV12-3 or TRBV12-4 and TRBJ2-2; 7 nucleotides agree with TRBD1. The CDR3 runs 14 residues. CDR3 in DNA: TGTGCCAGCATAGGACAGGCAGACGCCGGGGAGCCGTTTTTT. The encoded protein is CASIGQADAGEPFF.

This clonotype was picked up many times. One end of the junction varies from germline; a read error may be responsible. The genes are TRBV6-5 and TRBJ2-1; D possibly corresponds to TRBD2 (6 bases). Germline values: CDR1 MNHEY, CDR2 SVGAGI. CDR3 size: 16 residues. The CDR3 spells CANSHSMEGPQNEQFF. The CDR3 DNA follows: TGTGCCAACAGTCACTCGATGGAGGGCCCACAGAATGAGCAGTTCTTC.

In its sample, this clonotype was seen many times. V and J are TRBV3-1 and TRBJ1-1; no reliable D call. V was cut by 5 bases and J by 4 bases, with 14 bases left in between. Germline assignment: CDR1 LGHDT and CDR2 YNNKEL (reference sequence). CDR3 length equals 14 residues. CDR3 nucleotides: TGTGCCAGCAGCTACCGACACCTGGTCACTGAAGCTTTCTTT. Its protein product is CASSYRHLVTEAFF. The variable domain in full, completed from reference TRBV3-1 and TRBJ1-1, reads DTAVSQTPKYLVTQMGNDKSIKCEQNLGHDTMYWYKQDSKKFLKIMFSYNNKELIINETVPNRFSPKSPDKAHLNLHINSLELGDSAVYFCASSYRHLVTEAFFGQGTRLTVV.

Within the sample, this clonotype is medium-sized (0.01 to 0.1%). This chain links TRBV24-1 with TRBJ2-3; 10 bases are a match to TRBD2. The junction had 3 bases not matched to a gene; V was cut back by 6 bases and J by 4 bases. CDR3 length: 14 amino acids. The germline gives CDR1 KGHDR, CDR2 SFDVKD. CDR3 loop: CATSLAGGADTQYF. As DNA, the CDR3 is TGTGCCACCAGTTTAGCGGGAGGTGCAGATACGCAGTATTTT.

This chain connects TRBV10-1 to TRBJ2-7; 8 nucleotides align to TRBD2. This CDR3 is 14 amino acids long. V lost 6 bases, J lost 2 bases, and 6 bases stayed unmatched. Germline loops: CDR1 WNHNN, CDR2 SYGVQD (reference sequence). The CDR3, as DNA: TGCGCCAGCAGAGGGGCGGGGGGACCCTACGAGCAGTACTTC. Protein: CASRGAGGPYEQYF.